This entry features one T cell receptor (beta chain) sequence. CDR1 is SGHKS and CDR2 is YYEKEE in the germline V gene (reference sequence). There are 19 residues in the CDR3. The ends lost 1 base at V and 4 bases at J; junction bases unmatched: 14. Clones were read by immunoSEQ multiplex PCR, and TCRdb kept only the in-frame ones, dropping some. The table has more than 350,000 clones, around 90% seen once; the top ten hold 9% to 15%. This sample is drawn from a study of Ad26.COV2.S vaccination and SARS-CoV-2 variants. Overall study context: A participant enrolled in the COV1001 Ad26.COV2.S trial arm provided the sample. Dosing was one shot or two shots 56 days apart.

Treatment noted: about 20 received Ad26.COV2.S at low or high dose, single or two shots; 5 received placebo; per-sample allocation not given. Sampling happened 63 days after the first vaccine or placebo injection. Based in Boston, the donor was an adult of 18-55 years. The sequencing used peripheral blood, collected in a trial of Ad26.COV2.S vaccine versus placebo. The receptor comes from a person aged 18 to 59 who received the Ad26.COV2.S COVID-19 vaccine or a placebo. The chain joins TRBV5-5 to TRBJ2-1; 10 positions match TRBD1. The CDR3 DNA is TGTGCCAGCAGCTTGCGTGGGACAGGGGCCTCCCGCGAATACAATGAGCAGTTCTTC. The encoded protein is CASSLRGTGASREYNEQFF.